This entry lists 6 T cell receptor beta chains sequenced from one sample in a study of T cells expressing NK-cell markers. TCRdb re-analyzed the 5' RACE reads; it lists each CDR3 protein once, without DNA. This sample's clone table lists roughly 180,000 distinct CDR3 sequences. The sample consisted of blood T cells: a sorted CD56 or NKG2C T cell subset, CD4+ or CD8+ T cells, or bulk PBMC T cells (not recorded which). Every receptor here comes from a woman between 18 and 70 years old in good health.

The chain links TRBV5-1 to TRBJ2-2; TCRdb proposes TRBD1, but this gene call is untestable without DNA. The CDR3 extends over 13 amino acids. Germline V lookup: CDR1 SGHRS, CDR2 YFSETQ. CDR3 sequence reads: CASSSEQGGELFF.

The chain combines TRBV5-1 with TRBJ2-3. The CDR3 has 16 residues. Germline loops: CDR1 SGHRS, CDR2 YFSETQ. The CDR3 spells CASSLASSTRSDTQYF.

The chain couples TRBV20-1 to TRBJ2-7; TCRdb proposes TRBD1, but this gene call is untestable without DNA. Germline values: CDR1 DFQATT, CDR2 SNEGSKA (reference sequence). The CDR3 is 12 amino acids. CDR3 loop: CSASPLVGEQYF.

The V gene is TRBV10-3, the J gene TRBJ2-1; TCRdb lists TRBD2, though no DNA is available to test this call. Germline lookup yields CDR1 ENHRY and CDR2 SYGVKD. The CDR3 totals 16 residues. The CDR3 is CAIGTSGGDYYNEQFF.

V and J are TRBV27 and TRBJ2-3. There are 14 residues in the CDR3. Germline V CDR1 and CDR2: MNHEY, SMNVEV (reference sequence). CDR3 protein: CASSPTKATDTQYF.

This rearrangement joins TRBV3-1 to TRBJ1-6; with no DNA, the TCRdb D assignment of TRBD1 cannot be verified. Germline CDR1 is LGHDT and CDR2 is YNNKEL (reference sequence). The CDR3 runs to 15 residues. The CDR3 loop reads CASSHRTGYNSPLHF.